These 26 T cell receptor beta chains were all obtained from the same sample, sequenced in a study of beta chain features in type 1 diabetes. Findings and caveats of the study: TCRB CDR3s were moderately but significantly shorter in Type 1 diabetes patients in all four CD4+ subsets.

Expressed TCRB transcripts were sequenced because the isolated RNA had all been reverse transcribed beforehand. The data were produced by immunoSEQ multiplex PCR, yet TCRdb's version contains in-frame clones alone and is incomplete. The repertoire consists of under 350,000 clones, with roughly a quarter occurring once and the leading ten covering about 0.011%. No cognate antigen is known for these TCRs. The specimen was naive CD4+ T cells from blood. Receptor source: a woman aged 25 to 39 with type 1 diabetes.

DNA of the CDR3: TGTGCCAGCAGTGCTTCTAGCGGCACAGATACGCAGTATTTT. It yields the protein CASSASSGTDTQYF. This rearrangement joins TRBV2 to TRBJ2-3; the D gene is possibly TRBD2 (6 bases). The CDR3 loop spans 14 amino acids. Trimming left V 4 bases short and J 1 base short, with 9 bases between. Looked up from germline, CDR1 is SNHLY and CDR2 is FYNNEI.

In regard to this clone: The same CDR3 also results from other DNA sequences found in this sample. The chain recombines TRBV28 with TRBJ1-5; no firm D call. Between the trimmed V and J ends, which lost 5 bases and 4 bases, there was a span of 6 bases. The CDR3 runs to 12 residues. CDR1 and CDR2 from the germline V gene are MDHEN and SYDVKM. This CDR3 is CASSLLNQPQHF. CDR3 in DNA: TGTGCCAGCAGTCTCCTGAATCAGCCCCAGCATTTT.

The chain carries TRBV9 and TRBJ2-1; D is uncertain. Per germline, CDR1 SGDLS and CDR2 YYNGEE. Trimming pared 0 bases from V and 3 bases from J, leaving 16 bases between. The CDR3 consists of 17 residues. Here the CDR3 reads CASSVDPYYKDYNEQFF. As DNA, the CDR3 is TGTGCCAGCAGCGTAGATCCCTACTACAAGGACTACAATGAGCAGTTCTTC.

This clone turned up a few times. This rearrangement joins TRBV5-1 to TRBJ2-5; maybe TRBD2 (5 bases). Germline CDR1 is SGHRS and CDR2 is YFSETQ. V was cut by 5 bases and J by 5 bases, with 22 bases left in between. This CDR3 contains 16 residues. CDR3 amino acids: CASRTGVGPRGETQYF. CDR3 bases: TGCGCCAGCAGAACCGGTGTAGGACCAAGAGGGGAGACCCAGTACTTC. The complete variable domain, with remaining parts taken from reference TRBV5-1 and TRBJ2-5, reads KAGVTQTPRYLIKTRGQQVTLSCSPISGHRSVSWYQQTPGQGLQFLFEYFSETQRNKGNFPGRFSGRQFSNSRSEMNVSTLELGDSALYLCASRTGVGPRGETQYFGPGTRLLVL.

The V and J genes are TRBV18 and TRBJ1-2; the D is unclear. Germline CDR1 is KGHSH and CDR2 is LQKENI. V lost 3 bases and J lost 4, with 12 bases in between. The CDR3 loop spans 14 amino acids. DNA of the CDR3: TGTGCCAGCTCACCCGCCGACATCTTCTATGGCTACACCTTC. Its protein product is CASSPADIFYGYTF. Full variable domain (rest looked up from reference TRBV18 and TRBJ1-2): NAGVMQNPRHLVRRRGQEARLRCSPMKGHSHVYWYRQLPEEGLKFMVYLQKENIIDESGMPKERFSAEFPKEGPSILRIQQVVRGDSAAYFCASSPADIFYGYTFGSGTRLTVV.

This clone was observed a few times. Written as DNA, the CDR3 is TGTGCCAGCAGTCCTAGCGGGAGGGGGCATGAGCAGTTCTTC. As protein: CASSPSGRGHEQFF. The chain joins TRBV28 to TRBJ2-1; 12 positions match TRBD2. The ends lost 5 bases at V and 8 bases at J; junction bases unmatched: 4. The length of the CDR3 is 14 residues. Germline V gene data show CDR1 as MDHEN and CDR2 as SYDVKM.

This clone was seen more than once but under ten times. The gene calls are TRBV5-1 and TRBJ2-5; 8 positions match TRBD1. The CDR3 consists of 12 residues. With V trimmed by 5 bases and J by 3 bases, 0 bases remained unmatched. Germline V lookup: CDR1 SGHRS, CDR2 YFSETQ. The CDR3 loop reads CASRQGEETQYF. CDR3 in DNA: TGCGCCAGCAGACAGGGGGAAGAGACCCAGTACTTC.

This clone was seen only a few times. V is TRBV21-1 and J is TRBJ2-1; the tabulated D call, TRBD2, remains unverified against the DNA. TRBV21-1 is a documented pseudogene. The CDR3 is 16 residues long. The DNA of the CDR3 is TGTGCCAGCAGCAAAGTTGCTAGCTGGTTTAACAATGAGCAGTTCTTC. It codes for CASSKVASWFNNEQFF.

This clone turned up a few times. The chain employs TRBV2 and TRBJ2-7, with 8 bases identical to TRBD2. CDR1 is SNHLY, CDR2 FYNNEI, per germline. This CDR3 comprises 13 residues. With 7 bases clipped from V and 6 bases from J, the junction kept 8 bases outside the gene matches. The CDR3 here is CASNFGGGLEQYF. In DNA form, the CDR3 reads TGTGCCAGCAACTTTGGCGGGGGGCTCGAGCAGTACTTC. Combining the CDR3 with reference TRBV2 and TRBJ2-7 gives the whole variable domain EPEVTQTPSHQVTQMGQEVILRCVPISNHLYFYWYRQILGQKVEFLVSFYNNEISEKSEIFDDQFSVERPDGSNFTLKIRSTKLEDSAMYFCASNFGGGLEQYFGPGTRLTVT.

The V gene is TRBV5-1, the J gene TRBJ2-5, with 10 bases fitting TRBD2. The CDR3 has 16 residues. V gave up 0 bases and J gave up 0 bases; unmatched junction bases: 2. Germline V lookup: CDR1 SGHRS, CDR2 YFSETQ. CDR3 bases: TGCGCCAGCAGCTTGGGCCTAGCGGGGGACCAAGAGACCCAGTACTTC. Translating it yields CASSLGLAGDQETQYF.

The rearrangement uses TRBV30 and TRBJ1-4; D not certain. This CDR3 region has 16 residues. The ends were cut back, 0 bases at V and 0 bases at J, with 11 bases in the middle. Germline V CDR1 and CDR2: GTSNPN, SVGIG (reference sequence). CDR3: CAWSVPETPTNEKLFF. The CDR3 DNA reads TGTGCCTGGAGTGTACCCGAGACACCAACTAATGAAAAACTGTTTTTT.

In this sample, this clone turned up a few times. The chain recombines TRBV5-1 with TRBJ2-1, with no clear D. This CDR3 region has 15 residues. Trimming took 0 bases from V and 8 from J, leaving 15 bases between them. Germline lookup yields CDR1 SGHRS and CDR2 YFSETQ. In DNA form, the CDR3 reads TGCGCCAGCAGCTTGGCGGTAGGTCCCGAGGATGAGCAGTTCTTC. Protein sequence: CASSLAVGPEDEQFF. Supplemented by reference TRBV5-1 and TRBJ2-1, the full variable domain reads KAGVTQTPRYLIKTRGQQVTLSCSPISGHRSVSWYQQTPGQGLQFLFEYFSETQRNKGNFPGRFSGRQFSNSRSEMNVSTLELGDSALYLCASSLAVGPEDEQFFGPGTRLTVL.

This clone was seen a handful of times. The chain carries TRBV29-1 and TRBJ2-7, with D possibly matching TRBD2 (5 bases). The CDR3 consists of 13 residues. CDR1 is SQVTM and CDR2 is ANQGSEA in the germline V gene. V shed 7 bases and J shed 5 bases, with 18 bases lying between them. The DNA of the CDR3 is TGCAGCGCCGAGAGGGCACCCGGTGACGAGCAGTACTTC. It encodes CSAERAPGDEQYF.

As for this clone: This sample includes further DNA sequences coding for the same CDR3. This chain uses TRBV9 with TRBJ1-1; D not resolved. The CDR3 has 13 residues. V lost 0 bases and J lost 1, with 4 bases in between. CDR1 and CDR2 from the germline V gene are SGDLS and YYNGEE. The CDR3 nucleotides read TGTGCCAGCAGCGTAGACGGGAACACTGAAGCTTTCTTT. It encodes CASSVDGNTEAFF.

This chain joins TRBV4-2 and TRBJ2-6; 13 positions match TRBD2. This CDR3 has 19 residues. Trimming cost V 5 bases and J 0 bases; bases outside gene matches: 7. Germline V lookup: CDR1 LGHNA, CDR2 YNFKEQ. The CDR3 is CASSAPGLAGISGANVLTF. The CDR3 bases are TGTGCCAGCAGCGCACCGGGACTAGCGGGGATCTCTGGGGCCAACGTCCTGACTTTC.

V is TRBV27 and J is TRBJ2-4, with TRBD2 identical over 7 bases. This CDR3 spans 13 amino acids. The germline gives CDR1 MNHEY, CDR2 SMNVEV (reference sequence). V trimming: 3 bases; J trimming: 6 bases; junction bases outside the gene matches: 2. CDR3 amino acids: CASSLLAGNIQYF. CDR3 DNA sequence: TGTGCCAGCAGTTTGTTAGCGGGAAACATTCAGTACTTC.

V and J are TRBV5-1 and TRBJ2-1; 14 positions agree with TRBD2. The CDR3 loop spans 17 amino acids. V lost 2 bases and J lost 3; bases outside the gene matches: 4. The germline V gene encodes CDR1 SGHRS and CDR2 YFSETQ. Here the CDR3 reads CASSFGLAGGHYNEQFF. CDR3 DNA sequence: TGCGCCAGCAGCTTCGGACTAGCGGGAGGCCACTACAATGAGCAGTTCTTC.

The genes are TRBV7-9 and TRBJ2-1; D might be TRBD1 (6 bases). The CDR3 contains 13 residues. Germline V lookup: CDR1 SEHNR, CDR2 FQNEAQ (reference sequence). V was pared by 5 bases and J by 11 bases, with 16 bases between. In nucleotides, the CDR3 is TGTGCCAGCAGCATCCAGGGGCCCGAGAAGCAGTTCTTC. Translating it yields CASSIQGPEKQFF.

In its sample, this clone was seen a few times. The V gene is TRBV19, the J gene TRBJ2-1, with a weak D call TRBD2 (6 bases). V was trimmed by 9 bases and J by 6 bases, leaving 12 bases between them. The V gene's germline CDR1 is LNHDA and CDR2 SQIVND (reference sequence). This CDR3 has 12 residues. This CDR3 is CASGRGVNEQFF. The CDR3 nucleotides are TGTGCCAGCGGGAGAGGGGTCAATGAGCAGTTCTTC.

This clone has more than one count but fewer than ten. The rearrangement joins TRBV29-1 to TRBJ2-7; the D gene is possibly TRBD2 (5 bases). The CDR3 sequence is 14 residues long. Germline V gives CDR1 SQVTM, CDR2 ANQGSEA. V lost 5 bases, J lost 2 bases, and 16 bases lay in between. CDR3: CSVSRTAGTYEQYF. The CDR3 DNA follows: TGCAGCGTTTCAAGGACGGCGGGTACCTACGAGCAGTACTTC.

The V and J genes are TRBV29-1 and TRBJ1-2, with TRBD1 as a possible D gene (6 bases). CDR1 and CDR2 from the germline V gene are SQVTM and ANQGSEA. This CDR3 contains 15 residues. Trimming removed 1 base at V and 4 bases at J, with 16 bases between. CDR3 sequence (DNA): TGCAGCGTTGAAGCGGGCAGGGGAGAGAGCTATGGCTACACCTTC. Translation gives CSVEAGRGESYGYTF.

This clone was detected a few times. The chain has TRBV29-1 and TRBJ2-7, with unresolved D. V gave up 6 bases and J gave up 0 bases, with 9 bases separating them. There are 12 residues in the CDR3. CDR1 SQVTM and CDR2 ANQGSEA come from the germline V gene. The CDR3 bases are TGCAGCGTGCGTCTTAGCTCCTACGAGCAGTACTTC. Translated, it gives CSVRLSSYEQYF.

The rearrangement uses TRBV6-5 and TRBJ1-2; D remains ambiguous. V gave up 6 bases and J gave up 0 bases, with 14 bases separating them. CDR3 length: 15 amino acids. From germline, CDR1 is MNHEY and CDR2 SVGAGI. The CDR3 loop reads CASSKGNTANYGYTF. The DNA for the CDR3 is TGTGCCAGCAGCAAAGGAAATACAGCTAACTATGGCTACACCTTC.

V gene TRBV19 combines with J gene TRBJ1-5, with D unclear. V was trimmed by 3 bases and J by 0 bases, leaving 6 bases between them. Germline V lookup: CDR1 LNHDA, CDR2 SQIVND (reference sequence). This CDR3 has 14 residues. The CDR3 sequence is CASSMPYSNQPQHF. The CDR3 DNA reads TGTGCCAGTAGTATGCCCTATAGCAATCAGCCCCAGCATTTT.

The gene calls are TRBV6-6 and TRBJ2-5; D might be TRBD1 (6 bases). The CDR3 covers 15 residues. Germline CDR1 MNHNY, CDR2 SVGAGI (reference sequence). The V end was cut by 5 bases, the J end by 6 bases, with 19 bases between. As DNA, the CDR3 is TGTGCCAGCAGTCACAGGGTTTGGGGGAATCAGACCCAGTACTTC. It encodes CASSHRVWGNQTQYF.

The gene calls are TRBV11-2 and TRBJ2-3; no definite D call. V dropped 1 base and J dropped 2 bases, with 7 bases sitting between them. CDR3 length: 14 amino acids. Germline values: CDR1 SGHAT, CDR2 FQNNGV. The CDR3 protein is CASSLGHFTDTQYF. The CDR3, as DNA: TGTGCCAGCAGCTTAGGTCACTTCACAGATACGCAGTATTTT.